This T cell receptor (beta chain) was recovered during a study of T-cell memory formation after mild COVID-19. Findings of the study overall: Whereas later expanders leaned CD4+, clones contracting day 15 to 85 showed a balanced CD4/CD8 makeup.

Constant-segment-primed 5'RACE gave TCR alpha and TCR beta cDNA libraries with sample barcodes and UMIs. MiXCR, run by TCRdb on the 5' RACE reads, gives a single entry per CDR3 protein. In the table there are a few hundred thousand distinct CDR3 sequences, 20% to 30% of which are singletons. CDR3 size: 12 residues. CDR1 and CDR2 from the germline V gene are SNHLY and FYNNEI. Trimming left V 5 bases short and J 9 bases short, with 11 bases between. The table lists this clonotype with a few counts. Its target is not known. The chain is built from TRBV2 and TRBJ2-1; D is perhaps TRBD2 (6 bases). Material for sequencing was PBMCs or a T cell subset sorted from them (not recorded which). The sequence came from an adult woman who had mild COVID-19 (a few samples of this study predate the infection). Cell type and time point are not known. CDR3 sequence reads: CASSPSSVEQFF. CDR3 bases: TGTGCCAGCAGTCCCTCTAGCGTTGAGCAGTTCTTC.